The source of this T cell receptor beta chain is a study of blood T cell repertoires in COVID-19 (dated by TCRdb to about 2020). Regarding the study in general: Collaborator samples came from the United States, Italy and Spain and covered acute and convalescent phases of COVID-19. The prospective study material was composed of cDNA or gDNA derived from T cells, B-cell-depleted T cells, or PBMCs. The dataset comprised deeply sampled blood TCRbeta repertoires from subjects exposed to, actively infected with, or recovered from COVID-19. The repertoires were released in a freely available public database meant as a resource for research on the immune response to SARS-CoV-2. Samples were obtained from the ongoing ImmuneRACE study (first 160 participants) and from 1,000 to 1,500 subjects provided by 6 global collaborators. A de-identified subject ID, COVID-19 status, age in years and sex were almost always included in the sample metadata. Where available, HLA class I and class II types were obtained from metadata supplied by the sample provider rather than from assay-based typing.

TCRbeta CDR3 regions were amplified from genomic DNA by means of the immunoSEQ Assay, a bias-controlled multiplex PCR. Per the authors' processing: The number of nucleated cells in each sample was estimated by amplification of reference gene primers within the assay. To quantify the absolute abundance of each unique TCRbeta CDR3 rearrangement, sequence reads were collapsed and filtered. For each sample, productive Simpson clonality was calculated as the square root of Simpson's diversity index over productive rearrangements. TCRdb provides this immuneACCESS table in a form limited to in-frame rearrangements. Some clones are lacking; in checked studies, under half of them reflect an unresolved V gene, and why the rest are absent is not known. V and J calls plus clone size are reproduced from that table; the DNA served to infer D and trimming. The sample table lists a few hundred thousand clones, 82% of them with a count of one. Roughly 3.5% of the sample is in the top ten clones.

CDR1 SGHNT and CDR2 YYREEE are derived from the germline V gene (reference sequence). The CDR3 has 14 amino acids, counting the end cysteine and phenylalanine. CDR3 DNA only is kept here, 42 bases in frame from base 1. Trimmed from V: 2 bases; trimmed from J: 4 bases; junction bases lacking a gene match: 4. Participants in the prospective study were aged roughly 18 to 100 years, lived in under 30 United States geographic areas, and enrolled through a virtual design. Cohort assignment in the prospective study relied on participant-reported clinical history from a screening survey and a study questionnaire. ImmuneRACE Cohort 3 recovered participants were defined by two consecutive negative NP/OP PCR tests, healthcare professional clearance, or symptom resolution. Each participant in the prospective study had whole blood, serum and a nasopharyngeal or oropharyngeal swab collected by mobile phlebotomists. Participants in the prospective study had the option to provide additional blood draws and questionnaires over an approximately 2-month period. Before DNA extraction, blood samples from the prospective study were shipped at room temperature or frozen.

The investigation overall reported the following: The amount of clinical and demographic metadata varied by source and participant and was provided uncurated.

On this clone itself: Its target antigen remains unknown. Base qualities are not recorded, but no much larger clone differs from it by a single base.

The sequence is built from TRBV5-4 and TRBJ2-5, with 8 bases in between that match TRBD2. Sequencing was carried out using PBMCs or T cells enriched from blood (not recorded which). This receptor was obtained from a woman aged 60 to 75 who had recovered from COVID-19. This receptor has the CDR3 CASSFSLAGETQYF. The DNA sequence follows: TGTGCCAGCAGCTTCAGTCTAGCGGGAGAGACCCAGTACTTC.